This T cell receptor (beta chain) was sequenced in a study of identifying expanded T cells in peripheral blood (dated by TCRdb to the late 2010s). For the wider study: Separate aliquots of the same genomic DNA pool were sequenced to produce technical replicates, and four replicates were compared in pairs.

On this clone itself: The target of this receptor is not known. Per-base qualities were not stored, and no clone one base away is much larger.

The germline V gene specifies MNHNS as CDR1 and SASEGT as CDR2. Relative to germline, V is 5 bases shorter and J is 6 bases shorter, with 14 bases between their ends. The CDR3, from cysteine to phenylalanine, totals 14 residues. Left in the record is the CDR3 DNA by itself, 42 bases read in frame from the first base. No immune events such as infections were documented for the healthy donors during the collection period. Blood repertoires from healthy donors were used as a training cohort for calibrating time-dependent variance in a beta-binomial model of differential abundance of T-cell clones. There were roughly ten healthy donors in the training cohort, of whom 3 were female and 7 were male. On average the donors were around 41 years old, and their ages spanned about 25 to 64 years. Obtained from a commercial supplier, whole blood was collected from each healthy donor at three time points set two to three weeks apart. For immunosequencing, genomic DNA was extracted from unsorted whole blood.

TCRbeta CDR3 regions were profiled by bias-controlled multiplex PCR amplification of genomic DNA with the immunoSEQ Assay. The published analysis was carried out like this. To quantify the absolute abundance of each unique TCRbeta CDR3 region, the sequences were collapsed and filtered. Differential abundance was tested with two models: a binomial (Fisher-equivalent) model and a beta-binomial model that adds time-dependent variance fitted from healthy donors. Any clone with fewer than 5 combined templates was excluded, and a clone was called differentially abundant if its Benjamini-Hochberg FDR was below 0.01. Using the form v = (b*log(k)+a)^2, the beta-binomial variance was modeled as a function of the total template count across the two samples. TCRdb carries this immuneACCESS record with in-frame sequences only. Its versions omit some clonotypes, under half of them owing to an unresolved V gene in the studies checked, with the rest unexplained. V, J and clone size are taken as reported in that table, and D and trimming were inferred from the DNA itself. The sample includes approximately 130,000 clones, with roughly 80% observed a single time. The ten most abundant clones make up less than 4% of the sample.

Study-wide findings and limitations: For all healthy donors, the variance in clone template counts between roughly two-week samples rose significantly as total template count increased. The authors expected that biological variance in healthy repertoires might rise further over much longer intervals, such as months to years. The binomial model flagged roughly 1.3 differentially abundant clones between technical replicates but roughly 15 over around two weeks and roughly 19 over around four weeks. Across all healthy-donor time intervals, the beta-binomial model significantly lowered both the number of clones called differentially abundant and the false-positive rate.

The sequence derives from a person aged 18-70 years in good health. Source material: blood. The sequence is built from TRBV6-1 and TRBJ1-3, with the identity of the D gene unclear. The DNA sequence reads TGTGCCAGCAGTTCTTTAAGGGAGGTAAACACCATATATTTT. Translated, it reads CASSSLREVNTIYF.